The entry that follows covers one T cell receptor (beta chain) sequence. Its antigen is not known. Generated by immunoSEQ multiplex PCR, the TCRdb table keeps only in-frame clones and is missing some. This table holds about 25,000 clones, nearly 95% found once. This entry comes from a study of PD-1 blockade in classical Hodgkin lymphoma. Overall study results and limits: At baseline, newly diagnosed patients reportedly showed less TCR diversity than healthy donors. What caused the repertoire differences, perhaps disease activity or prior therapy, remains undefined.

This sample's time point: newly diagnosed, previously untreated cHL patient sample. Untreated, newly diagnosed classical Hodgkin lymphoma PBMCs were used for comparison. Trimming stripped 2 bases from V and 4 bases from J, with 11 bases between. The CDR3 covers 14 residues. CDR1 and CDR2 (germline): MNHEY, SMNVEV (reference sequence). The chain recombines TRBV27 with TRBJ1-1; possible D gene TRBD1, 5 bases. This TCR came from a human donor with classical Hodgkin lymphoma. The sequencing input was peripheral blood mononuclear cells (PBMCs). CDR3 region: CASSLTPQGTEAFF. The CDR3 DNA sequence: TGTGCCAGCAGTTTAACTCCTCAGGGCACTGAAGCTTTCTTT.